Described below is a single T cell receptor beta chain sequence and its context. Its antigen is not identified. Within the sample, other DNA sequences also encode this same CDR3. Sorted-subset replicate PCRs used roughly 220 ng DNA, roughly 28,000 T cell genomes. Sequencing used immunoSEQ multiplex PCR; TCRdb keeps in-frame clones, though not all of them. This table has over 2,000,000 clones, 93% appearing once. The CDR3 extends over 13 amino acids. The ends were cut back, 5 bases at V and 1 base at J, with 5 bases in the middle. Per the germline V gene, CDR1 is MNHEY and CDR2 is SMNVEV (reference sequence). This sample was included in a study of shared clonotypes between healthy human individuals. Points from the study as a whole: The study drew on few donors, limiting represented genetic and exposure-history diversity. Clonotype sharing among donors likely depends on sequencing depth.

Selected positively for CCR7 and CD45RO-negative, naive CD8 cells excluded terminally differentiated effector memory CD45RA+ cells. This clonotype was sampled from a man younger than 30 in good health. Some clones in this sample may be carry-over from other donors' samples. Sequenced sample: naive CD8+ T cells from PBMCs. The chain couples TRBV27 to TRBJ2-2; D is perhaps TRBD2 (5 bases). The CDR3 nucleotides are TGTGCCAGCAGTCGGGGGAACACCGGGGAGCTGTTTTTT. Protein product: CASSRGNTGELFF.